The rows below give T cell receptor beta chains drawn from one sample of a study of identical twins. MiXCR was run by TCRdb on the 5' RACE reads, yielding one entry per CDR3 protein. The repertoire consists of fewer than 650,000 distinct CDR3 sequences, with 9.6% occurring once and the leading ten covering under 3.5%. The sample also formed part of further work on yellow fever vaccine responses in identical twins.

Input material: PBMCs. All receptors come from a woman aged 18-29 years in good health. Both conserved end residues are part of each CDR3. D genes are given only for firm matches. Clone size is not always given. Where it is, it says once, few, many or a class for expanded clones.

v_call	d_call	clone_size	j_call	cdr3_nt	cdr3_aa
TRBV29-1	TRBD1	few	TRBJ2-7	TGCAGCGCTTGGACAGGGCGGTCCTACGAGCAGTACTTC	CSAWTGRSYEQYF
TRBV5-6	TRBD1	many	TRBJ2-7	TGTGCCAGCAGCTTGAAACAGGGGTCCCGCTTAACCTACGAGCAGTACTTC	CASSLKQGSRLTYEQYF
TRBV9	.	many	TRBJ1-1	TGTGCCAGCAGCGTAGTGACGAGGGCTGAAGCTTTCTTT	CASSVVTRAEAFF
TRBV6-5	.	few	TRBJ2-5	TGTGCCAGCAGTCTGGGCCGACTAGAGCAAGAGACCCAGTACTTC	CASSLGRLEQETQYF
TRBV6-1	.	few	TRBJ2-7	TGTGCCAGCAAGGACAGCTACGAGCAGTACTTC	CASKDSYEQYF
TRBV5-1	TRBD1	.	TRBJ2-7	TGCGCCAGCAGCTTGACGGGACAGGGGGCGTCCTACGAGCAGTACTTC	CASSLTGQGASYEQYF
TRBV29-1	TRBD1	many	TRBJ2-3	TGCAGCGTTCACAAGCCGACAGGGGGCACAGATACGCAGTATTTT	CSVHKPTGGTDTQYF
TRBV7-9	.	few	TRBJ2-1	TGTGCCAGCAGCTTATCCCGGGGGTTGGGGAATGAGCAGTTCTTC	CASSLSRGLGNEQFF
TRBV12-3/TRBV12-4	.	many	TRBJ1-5	TGTGCCAGCAGTCCTCGAGGGCCTAATCAGCCCCAGCATTTT	CASSPRGPNQPQHF
TRBV28	TRBD2	few	TRBJ2-5	TGTGCCAGCAGTCTAGCGGGAGAGGGGGGAGAGACCCAGTACTTC	CASSLAGEGGETQYF
TRBV4-2	.	many	TRBJ2-6	TGTGCCAGCAGCCAAGTGGGGGCCTCTGGGGCCAACGTCCTGACTTTC	CASSQVGASGANVLTF
TRBV12-3/TRBV12-4	.	many	TRBJ1-3	TGTGCCAGCAGTTTACTAACTGGAAACACCATATATTTT	CASSLLTGNTIYF
TRBV10-3	.	many	TRBJ2-7	TGTGCCATCAGTGAGTCTAGCCGGGGGCATAACTACGAGCAGTACTTC	CAISESSRGHNYEQYF
TRBV6-1	.	.	TRBJ1-5	TGTGCCAGCGGCCGTTCAACTAGCAATCAGCCCCAGCATTTT	CASGRSTSNQPQHF
TRBV12-3/TRBV12-4	TRBD2	many	TRBJ2-1	TGTGCCAGCAGTTTAAGAATACCGGGACTAGCGGGAGGGCAAGCGCATAATGAGCAGTTCTTC	CASSLRIPGLAGGQAHNEQFF